A single sample gave rise to the 20 T cell receptor beta chains below, sequenced in a study of blood T cell repertoires in COVID-19. Assay used: immunoSEQ multiplex PCR; TCRdb lists only in-frame clones, some missing. Altogether 55,000 to 65,000 clones are present, about 77% being singletons, with the ten largest covering less than 30%. The sample taken for sequencing was peripheral blood. Every receptor here comes from a human donor in a cohort sampled during active COVID-19.

J is TRBJ2-1 and V is TRBV3-1 (or the pseudogene TRBV3-2), with 7 nucleotides matching TRBD1. The germline V gene has CDR1 LGHDT and CDR2 YNNKEL (reference sequence). The CDR3 spans 15 residues. The V gene end was trimmed by 1 base and the J gene end by 5 bases; junction bases not matched to a gene: 5. This CDR3 reads CASSQGQGRNNEQFF. The CDR3 nucleotides are TGTGCCAGCAGCCAAGGACAGGGACGCAACAATGAGCAGTTCTTC.

V is TRBV19 and J is TRBJ2-1; 7 positions match TRBD2. Germline lookup yields CDR1 LNHDA and CDR2 SQIVND (reference sequence). With 3 bases clipped from V and 2 bases from J, the junction kept 4 bases outside the gene matches. The CDR3 has 15 amino acids. In DNA, the CDR3 is TGTGCCAGTAGTATGCAGGCGGGAGCCTACAATGAGCAGTTCTTC. It codes for CASSMQAGAYNEQFF.

The chain is built from TRBV11-2 and TRBJ2-2, with D perhaps TRBD2 (6 bases). The CDR3 is 16 residues long. In germline, CDR1 is SGHAT, CDR2 FQNNGV. Trimming took off 5 bases at V and 1 base at J, with 14 bases between the two ends. In nucleotides, the CDR3 is TGTGCCAGCAGCCCCCGTGGGGGGATGAACACCGGGGAGCTGTTTTTT. This translates into CASSPRGGMNTGELFF.

The table lists this clone with a count of one. The rearrangement links TRBV27 to TRBJ2-7; D is uncertain. The CDR3 length is 14 residues. From germline, CDR1 is MNHEY and CDR2 SMNVEV (reference sequence). The V end lost 7 bases, the J end lost 1 base, and 14 bases lay between the germline ends. The CDR3 reads CASKPVRVSYEQYF. CDR3 DNA sequence: TGTGCCAGCAAACCCGTGCGCGTATCCTACGAGCAGTACTTC.

V usage is TRBV10-3 and J usage is TRBJ2-3, with TRBD2 identical over 11 bases. Germline CDR1 is ENHRY and CDR2 is SYGVKD. V was clipped by 3 bases and J by 2 bases; unmatched bases: 7. The CDR3 spans 17 residues. CDR3 nucleotide sequence: TGTGCCATCAGTGATCGGCTAGCGGGGGGTTCCACAGATACGCAGTATTTT. Residues: CAISDRLAGGSTDTQYF.

The chain employs TRBV27 and TRBJ2-1, with D maybe TRBD1 (5 bases). Germline V gene sequence: CDR1 MNHEY, CDR2 SMNVEV (reference sequence). Trimming removed 10 bases at V and 1 base at J, with 8 bases between. This CDR3 has 12 amino acids. The CDR3 protein is CAIQGSYNEQFF. In DNA, the CDR3 is TGTGCCATCCAGGGTTCCTACAATGAGCAGTTCTTC.

CDR3 DNA sequence: TGTGCCAGCACCAGAAGACAGATGTTTGAAGCTTTCTTT. It encodes CASTRRQMFEAFF. The rearrangement links TRBV5-8 to TRBJ1-1; maybe TRBD1 (5 bases). Germline V gives CDR1 SGHTS, CDR2 YDEGEE. Trimming left V 6 bases short and J 7 bases short, with 16 bases between. The length of the CDR3 is 13 residues.

CDR3 in DNA: TGTGCCAGCAGCAGGGGATTGATCAGCACAGATACGCAGTATTTT. Its translation: CASSRGLISTDTQYF. The rearrangement uses TRBV7-3 and TRBJ2-3; perhaps TRBD1 as D (5 bases). Germline V gene lookup returns CDR1 SGHTA and CDR2 FQGTGA. V was cut by 5 bases and J by 0 bases, with 12 bases left in between. The CDR3 is 15 residues long.

In this sample, this clone turned up once. V and J are TRBV7-2 and TRBJ1-2, with 9 bases matching TRBD1. The CDR3 runs to 16 residues. Germline assignment: CDR1 SGHTA and CDR2 FQGNSA. Trimming cost V 6 bases and J 4 bases; bases outside gene matches: 12. CDR3 sequence reads: CASSLGGGQGTYGYTF. DNA for the CDR3: TGTGCCAGCAGTTTGGGGGGAGGACAGGGGACCTATGGCTACACCTTC.

V usage is TRBV3-1 (or the pseudogene TRBV3-2) and J usage is TRBJ2-4; 7 nucleotides match TRBD1. Per the germline V gene, CDR1 is LGHDT and CDR2 is YNNKEL (reference sequence). V trimming: 4 bases; J trimming: 3 bases; junction bases outside the gene matches: 15. The CDR3 has 18 residues. The CDR3 sequence: CASSPPRDRSLGKNIQYF. The CDR3 nucleotides are TGTGCCAGCAGCCCACCCCGGGACAGATCTTTGGGCAAAAACATTCAGTACTTC.

The chain carries TRBV5-1 and TRBJ2-5, with D possibly being TRBD1 (6 bases). The CDR3 has 14 amino acids. Germline lookup yields CDR1 SGHRS and CDR2 YFSETQ. Between the trimmed V and J ends, which lost 5 bases and 4 bases, there was a span of 15 bases. CDR3 residues: CASRVIGGAETQYF. As DNA, the CDR3 is TGCGCCAGCAGAGTTATTGGGGGCGCAGAGACCCAGTACTTC. Using reference TRBV5-1 and TRBJ2-5 for the parts outside the CDR3, the full variable domain is KAGVTQTPRYLIKTRGQQVTLSCSPISGHRSVSWYQQTPGQGLQFLFEYFSETQRNKGNFPGRFSGRQFSNSRSEMNVSTLELGDSALYLCASRVIGGAETQYFGPGTRLLVL.

The J gene is TRBJ1-3, the V gene TRBV6-1; 10 nucleotides agree with TRBD1. J lost 4 bases, V lost 0 bases, and 3 bases had no gene match. CDR1 MNHNS and CDR2 SASEGT come from the germline V gene. CDR3 size: 16 residues. The CDR3 nucleotides read TGTGCCAGCAGTGAAGCGGGGACAGGGGCAGGAAACACCATATATTTT. It is translated as CASSEAGTGAGNTIYF.

This clone was seen only once. This chain connects TRBV5-5 to TRBJ2-1, with D perhaps matching TRBD1 (5 bases). The germline CDR1 and CDR2 sequences are SGHKS and YYEKEE (reference sequence). This CDR3 comprises 15 residues. Deletions cut 0 bases from V and 4 bases from J, with 11 bases between. In nucleotides, the CDR3 is TGTGCCAGCAGCTTGGAAGGGGCGACGTACAATGAGCAGTTCTTC. Amino acids: CASSLEGATYNEQFF.

V gene TRBV5-1 combines with J gene TRBJ2-7; D remains unclear. Trimming stripped 0 bases from V and 1 base from J, with 11 bases between. Germline assignment: CDR1 SGHRS and CDR2 YFSETQ. This CDR3 is built from 15 residues. The CDR3 loop reads CASSLAGGGSYEQYF. As DNA, the CDR3 is TGCGCCAGCAGCTTGGCCGGCGGCGGATCCTACGAGCAGTACTTC.

V is TRBV30 and J is TRBJ1-6; weak D call: TRBD1 (5 bases). V was pared by 5 bases and J by 7 bases, with 15 bases between. Per germline, CDR1 GTSNPN and CDR2 SVGIG (reference sequence). The CDR3 totals 14 residues. This CDR3 reads CAWLVQGVNSPLHF. The DNA of the CDR3 is TGTGCCTGGTTGGTCCAAGGGGTAAATTCACCCCTCCACTTT.

The genes are TRBV28 and TRBJ1-2; D remains ambiguous. Germline-derived CDR1 and CDR2 are MDHEN and SYDVKM. This CDR3 region has 13 residues. V was shortened by 1 base and J by 4 bases, with 7 bases between the two germline ends. The CDR3: CASSLYAGYGYTF. CDR3 nucleotide sequence: TGTGCCAGCAGTTTATACGCAGGCTATGGCTACACCTTC.

This sequence joins TRBV11-2 and TRBJ2-7; 9 positions agree with TRBD1. CDR3 length: 14 residues. The trim removed 1 base at V and 4 bases at J, leaving 2 bases unmatched. Germline CDR1 and CDR2: SGHAT and FQNNGV. The DNA of the CDR3 is TGTGCCAGCAGCTTAGGACAGGGGGGATACGAGCAGTACTTC. Translation gives CASSLGQGGYEQYF.

V gene TRBV18 combines with J gene TRBJ2-2; the D is unclear. V was clipped by 5 bases and J by 0 bases, with 10 bases between them. The CDR3 covers 15 residues. Germline CDR1 KGHSH, CDR2 LQKENI. The CDR3 spells CASSIQSTNTGELFF. As DNA, the CDR3 is TGTGCCAGCTCAATACAATCAACGAACACCGGGGAGCTGTTTTTT.

The rearrangement uses TRBV28 and TRBJ1-2; D unresolved. The CDR3 runs 12 residues. Looked up from germline, CDR1 is MDHEN and CDR2 is SYDVKM. The germline V and J ends were trimmed by 3 bases and 3 bases, with 5 bases remaining between them. CDR3 nucleotide sequence: TGTGCCAGCAGTTTGAGGTACTATGGCTACACCTTC. The encoded protein is CASSLRYYGYTF.

The CDR3: CASSPRGIDGEQYF. The CDR3 nucleotides are TGTGCCAGCAGCCCCCGCGGGATTGACGGCGAGCAGTACTTC. The J gene is TRBJ2-7, the V gene TRBV13; TRBD2 might be the D (6 bases). The CDR3 contains 14 residues. In germline, CDR1 is PRHDT, CDR2 FYEKMQ (reference sequence). Trimming took 5 bases from V and 6 from J, leaving 17 bases between them.